One sample yielded the 11 T cell receptor beta chains listed below, sequenced in a study of blood T cell repertoires in COVID-19. The table came from immunoSEQ multiplex PCR; TCRdb's copy has only in-frame clones and leaves some out. The sample includes about 240,000 clones, 88% of them seen just once. Sequencing was performed on peripheral blood. The origin of the receptors is a woman aged 35 to 49 who had recovered from COVID-19.

The count of this clone is one. V usage is TRBV6-5 and J usage is TRBJ2-7; unclear D gene. CDR1 and CDR2 from the germline V gene are MNHEY and SVGAGI. Trimming took 6 bases from V and 5 from J, leaving 8 bases between them. CDR3 length: 11 amino acids. The CDR3 DNA is TGTGCCAGCAGCTCCCCAGACGAGCAGTACTTC. Translating it yields CASSSPDEQYF.

The chain combines TRBV5-6 with TRBJ1-3; 7 bases fit TRBD1. The germline V gene encodes CDR1 SGHDT and CDR2 YYEEEE. V lost 0 bases, J lost 0 bases, and 9 bases stayed unmatched. This CDR3 region has 18 residues. The CDR3 loop reads CASSLAGTEFLSGNTIYF. The DNA for the CDR3 is TGTGCCAGCAGCTTGGCGGGGACAGAGTTCCTCTCTGGAAACACCATATATTTT. Supplemented by reference TRBV5-6 and TRBJ1-3, the full variable domain reads DAGVTQSPTHLIKTRGQQVTLRCSPKSGHDTVSWYQQALGQGPQFIFQYYEEEERQRGNFPDRFSGHQFPNYSSELNVNALLLGDSALYLCASSLAGTEFLSGNTIYFGEGSWLTVV.

This clone came up a few times. The gene calls are TRBV6-2 or TRBV6-3 and TRBJ2-5; possibly TRBD2 for D (6 bases). V shed 4 bases and J shed 4 bases, with 19 bases lying between them. The CDR3 consists of 16 residues. In germline, CDR1 is MNHEY, CDR2 SVGEGT. CDR3 region: CASSSLGTAMGETQYF. Here the CDR3 DNA reads TGTGCCAGCAGTTCCCTGGGGACTGCCATGGGAGAGACCCAGTACTTC.

The chain is built from TRBV18 and TRBJ2-3, with 8 bases aligning to TRBD1. J was trimmed by 6 bases and V by 0 bases; bases with no gene match: 11. Germline V gene data show CDR1 as KGHSH and CDR2 as LQKENI. The CDR3 has 17 residues. DNA for the CDR3: TGTGCCAGCTCACCACCCAACAAATACAGGGGGAAGGATACGCAGTATTTT. Protein: CASSPPNKYRGKDTQYF.

The J gene is TRBJ1-4, the V gene TRBV14, with a possible D match to TRBD1 (6 bases). V was trimmed by 4 bases and J by 8 bases, leaving 14 bases between them. CDR1 is SGHDN, CDR2 FVKESK, per germline. The CDR3 is 14 amino acids. CDR3 sequence (DNA): TGTGCCAGCAGCCCTTGGGGGCAAGTCGAAAAACTGTTTTTT. Translating gives CASSPWGQVEKLFF.

The rearrangement joins TRBV4-2 to TRBJ1-2; TRBD1 matches 12 bases. The ends lost 6 bases at V and 7 bases at J; junction bases unmatched: 9. This CDR3 contains 15 residues. Looked up from germline, CDR1 is LGHNA and CDR2 is YNFKEQ. The CDR3 loop reads CASSLGAGQGAGYTF. The CDR3, as DNA: TGTGCCAGCAGTCTGGGAGCGGGACAGGGGGCTGGCTACACCTTC.

The V gene is TRBV10-3, the J gene TRBJ2-1, with D perhaps TRBD2 (5 bases). V gave up 8 bases and J gave up 3 bases, with 11 bases separating them. From germline, CDR1 is ENHRY and CDR2 SYGVKD. The CDR3 contains 13 residues. The CDR3 DNA is TGTGCCATCGGAGGCACTGGCTACAATGAGCAGTTCTTC. This gives the protein CAIGGTGYNEQFF.

V and J are TRBV10-3 and TRBJ2-1; 7 bases line up with TRBD2. This CDR3 contains 14 residues. Per germline, CDR1 ENHRY and CDR2 SYGVKD. V shed 6 bases and J 9 bases; nucleotides not matched to a gene: 11. CDR3 sequence: CAIRPVAGSFEQFF. The CDR3, as DNA: TGTGCCATCAGGCCCGTAGCGGGTTCTTTTGAGCAGTTCTTC.

The V gene is TRBV7-9, the J gene TRBJ1-4; D is unresolved. Germline V gene sequence: CDR1 SEHNR, CDR2 FQNEAQ (reference sequence). The CDR3 sequence is 15 residues long. Trimming pared 5 bases from V and 3 bases from J, leaving 13 bases between. CDR3 loop: CASSPVRGSNEKLFF. CDR3 nucleotides: TGTGCCAGCAGCCCAGTTCGGGGATCTAATGAAAAACTGTTTTTT.

The chain links TRBV6-5 to TRBJ2-7; D not certain. Trimming shortened V by 2 bases and J by 3 bases, and 5 bases separated the two germline ends. Looked up from germline, CDR1 is MNHEY and CDR2 is SVGAGI. The CDR3 sequence is 12 residues long. The CDR3: CASSYVGYEQYF. DNA for the CDR3: TGTGCCAGCAGTTACGTCGGCTACGAGCAGTACTTC.

The chain joins TRBV16 to TRBJ1-2, with D possibly TRBD1 on 5 matching bases. Germline V CDR1 and CDR2: KGHSY, FQNENV. The CDR3 has 15 residues. Trimming cost V 4 bases and J 4 bases, with 16 bases left between them. CDR3 bases: TGTGCCAGCAGCCCCTCACCGGGGGGGGTCTATGGCTACACCTTC. Amino acid sequence: CASSPSPGGVYGYTF.